These T cell receptor beta chains were read from a single sample in a study of OX40 agonist ivuxolimab in advanced cancers. This table comes from immunoSEQ multiplex PCR, and its TCRdb copy is limited to in-frame clones, with some not included. Of almost 50,000 clones in the sample, 80% to 90% were seen once. Sequencing was performed on CD4+ or CD8+ T cells sorted from blood, taken in a trial of the OX40 agonist ivuxolimab. The receptors stem from an adult with an advanced solid tumor such as melanoma, head and neck, liver or kidney cancer. CDR3s include the opening cysteine and the closing phenylalanine or tryptophan. D genes are given only for firm matches. Size is stated for part of the rows, as once, few or many counts, or as a class when the clone is expanded.

clone_size,d_call,j_call,v_call,cdr3_nt,cdr3_aa
few,TRBD2,TRBJ2-1,TRBV7-3,TGTGCCAGCAGCTTATGGGCTCTAGCGGGAGACAATGAGCAGTTCTTC,CASSLWALAGDNEQFF
.,.,TRBJ2-2,TRBV7-2,TGTGCCAGCAGCCGACAAAGGAACACCGGGGAGCTGTTTTTT,CASSRQRNTGELFF
few,TRBD1,TRBJ1-2,TRBV19,TGTGCCAGTAGTCCCGCCGACAGGGCTGGCTACACCTTC,CASSPADRAGYTF
.,TRBD1,TRBJ1-5,TRBV28,TGTGCCAGCAGTTTAGGACAGGGTAATCAGCCCCAGCATTTT,CASSLGQGNQPQHF
.,.,TRBJ1-1,TRBV6-5,TGTGCCAGCAGTTACGACACTTTGAACACTGAAGCTTTCTTT,CASSYDTLNTEAFF
few,.,TRBJ1-2,TRBV9,TGTGCCAGTCATCGGACGGACTATGGCTACACCTTC,CASHRTDYGYTF
.,.,TRBJ1-5,TRBV18,TGTGCCAGCTCACCTGTCCCTGGGAGCAATCAGCCCCAGCATTTT,CASSPVPGSNQPQHF
.,.,TRBJ1-1,TRBV2,TGTGCCAGCACCGACAGTTTGTCTGAAGCTTTCTTT,CASTDSLSEAFF
.,.,TRBJ2-1,TRBV5-3,TGTGCCAGAAGCTTGATACAGGACAATGAGCAGTTCTTC,CARSLIQDNEQFF
.,.,TRBJ1-1,TRBV5-1,TGCGCCAGCAGCCCCAGTGGCGGGGCTGAAGCTTTCTTT,CASSPSGGAEAFF
.,.,TRBJ1-1,TRBV28,TGTGCCAGCAGTTTTTTTGGCCCGACTGCAGGGAGGACTGAAGCTTTCTTT,CASSFFGPTAGRTEAFF
.,.,TRBJ1-4,TRBV2,TGTGCCAGCAGTGAAGAAAATCTTAATGAAAAACTGTTTTTT,CASSEENLNEKLFF
.,TRBD2,TRBJ2-5,TRBV7-6,TGTGCCAGCAGCTTACTAAGCGGGAGGGCCGGGGAGACCCAGTACTTC,CASSLLSGRAGETQYF
.,TRBD1,TRBJ2-1,TRBV5-1,TGCGCCAGCAGCTTGGCCCCAGGGGGCAATGAGCAGTTCTTC,CASSLAPGGNEQFF
.,.,TRBJ2-2,TRBV28,TGTGCCAGCTATGGGAACACCGGGGAGCTGTTTTTT,CASYGNTGELFF
.,.,TRBJ1-2,TRBV29-1,TGCAGCGTTATGGGCTTATACTATGGCTACACCTTC,CSVMGLYYGYTF
.,TRBD1,TRBJ2-7,TRBV29-1,TGCAGCGTGAGGGGGGACAGGGACTCACACGAGCAGTACTTC,CSVRGDRDSHEQYF
.,.,TRBJ2-5,TRBV5-1,TGCGCCAGCACCTTGGGGACGAACCAAGAGACCCAGTACTTC,CASTLGTNQETQYF
.,TRBD2,TRBJ2-7,TRBV28,TGTGCCAGCAGTCCCCCCCTGGGACTAGGGTTACACGAGCAGTACTTC,CASSPPLGLGLHEQYF
.,TRBD2,TRBJ2-2,TRBV19,TGTGCCACCCAGGAGGGGAGGGCGGCCGGGGAGCTGTTTTTT,CATQEGRAAGELFF
.,TRBD1,TRBJ2-1,TRBV7-9,TGTGCCAGCAGCTTAGGGGACAGGGTTGCGGATGAGCAGTTCTTC,CASSLGDRVADEQFF
.,.,TRBJ1-5,TRBV19,TGTGCCAGTAGTAACCGCCCCGGGACAAATAGCAATCAGCCCCAGCATTTT,CASSNRPGTNSNQPQHF
once,.,TRBJ2-5,TRBV5-5,TGTGCCAGCAGCTTGTTGGTGGACGTACTCCAAGAGACCCAGTACTTC,CASSLLVDVLQETQYF
.,.,TRBJ2-2,TRBV28,TGTGCCACCCGGGGAGCCGGGGAGCTGTTTTTT,CATRGAGELFF
few,.,TRBJ2-5,TRBV28,TGTGCCAGCAGTCCCAGGTACCAAGAGACCCAGTACTTC,CASSPRYQETQYF
.,.,TRBJ2-6,TRBV5-1,TGCGCCAGCAGCTTGCCAGCCTACTCTGGGGCCAACGTCCTGACTTTC,CASSLPAYSGANVLTF
.,TRBD1,TRBJ1-4,TRBV5-4,TGTGCCAGCAGCTCGGGGACAGGGGAGGTAGAAAAACTGTTTTTT,CASSSGTGEVEKLFF
.,.,TRBJ1-2,TRBV6-5,TGTGCCAGCAGCCTAGGCCCAACTTATGGCTACACCTTC,CASSLGPTYGYTF
.,TRBD2,TRBJ2-7,TRBV7-2,TGTGCCAGCAGCTTAGGCGGGGGGAATGGGGAGCAGTACTTC,CASSLGGGNGEQYF
.,.,TRBJ2-3,TRBV5-1,TGCGCCAGCAGCTTTGGGGATACGCAGTATTTT,CASSFGDTQYF
.,.,TRBJ2-1,TRBV7-2,TGTGCCAGCAGCTTAAGGACTGGCCTCGGGAATGAGCAGTTCTTC,CASSLRTGLGNEQFF
.,.,TRBJ2-7,TRBV19,TGTGCCAGTAGTAAACCAGGGCCAACGTCCTACGAGCAGTACTTC,CASSKPGPTSYEQYF
.,TRBD1,TRBJ1-4,TRBV28,TGTGCCAGCAGATCACAGGGGGTTGGGGAAAAACTGTTTTTT,CASRSQGVGEKLFF
.,.,TRBJ1-1,TRBV5-1,TGCGCCAGCAGCTTTGAGTCAGGGTACGCTGAAGCTTTCTTT,CASSFESGYAEAFF
.,.,TRBJ2-7,TRBV29-1,TGCAGCGTTGAAGAGACAGACTACGAGCAGTACTTC,CSVEETDYEQYF